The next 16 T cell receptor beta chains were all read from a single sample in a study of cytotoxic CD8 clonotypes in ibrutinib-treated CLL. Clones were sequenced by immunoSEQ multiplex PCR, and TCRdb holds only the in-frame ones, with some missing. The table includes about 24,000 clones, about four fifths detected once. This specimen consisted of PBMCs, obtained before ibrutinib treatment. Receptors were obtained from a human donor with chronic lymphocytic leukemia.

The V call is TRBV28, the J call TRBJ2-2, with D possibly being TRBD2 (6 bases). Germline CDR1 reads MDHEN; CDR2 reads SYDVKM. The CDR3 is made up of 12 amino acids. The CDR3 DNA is TGTGCTATTAGCGGAAACACCGGGGAGCTGTTTTTT. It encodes CAISGNTGELFF.

CDR3 loop: CASGPSGGSALNEQFF. As DNA, the CDR3 is TGTGCTAGTGGCCCTTCGGGCGGGAGCGCCCTTAATGAGCAGTTCTTC. This rearrangement joins TRBV12-5 to TRBJ2-1, with 7 bases that match TRBD2. CDR1 and CDR2 from the germline V gene are LGHNT and FRNRAP. V trimming: 6 bases; J trimming: 7 bases; junction bases outside the gene matches: 15. CDR3 length: 16 amino acids.

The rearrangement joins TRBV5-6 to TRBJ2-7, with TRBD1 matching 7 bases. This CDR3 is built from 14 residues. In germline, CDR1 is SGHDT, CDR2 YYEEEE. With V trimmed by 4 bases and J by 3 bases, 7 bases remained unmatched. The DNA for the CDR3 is TGTGCCAGCAGCATAACAGGGGTGAACTACGAGCAGTACTTC. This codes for CASSITGVNYEQYF.

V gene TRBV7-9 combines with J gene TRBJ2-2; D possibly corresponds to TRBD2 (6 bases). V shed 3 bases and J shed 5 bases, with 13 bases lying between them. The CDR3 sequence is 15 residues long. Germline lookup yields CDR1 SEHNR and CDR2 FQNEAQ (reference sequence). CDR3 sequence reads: CASSFTTGATGELFF. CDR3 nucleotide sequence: TGTGCCAGCAGCTTCACGACGGGAGCAACCGGGGAGCTGTTTTTT.

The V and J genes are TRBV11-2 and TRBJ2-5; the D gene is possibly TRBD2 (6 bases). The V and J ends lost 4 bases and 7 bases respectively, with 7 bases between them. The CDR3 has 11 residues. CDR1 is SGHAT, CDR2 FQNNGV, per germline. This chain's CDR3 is CASSSGGTQYF. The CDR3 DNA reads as TGTGCCAGCAGCTCCGGGGGGACCCAGTACTTC.

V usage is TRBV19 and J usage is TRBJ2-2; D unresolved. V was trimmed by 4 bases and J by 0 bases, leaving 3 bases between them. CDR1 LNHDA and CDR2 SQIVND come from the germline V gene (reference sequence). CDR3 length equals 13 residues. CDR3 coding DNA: TGTGCCAGTAGTACCACGAACACCGGGGAGCTGTTTTTT. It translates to CASSTTNTGELFF.

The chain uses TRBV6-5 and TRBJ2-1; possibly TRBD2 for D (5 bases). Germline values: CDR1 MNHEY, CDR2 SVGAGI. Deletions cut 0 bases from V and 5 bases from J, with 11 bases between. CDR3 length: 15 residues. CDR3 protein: CASSYSILGNNEQFF. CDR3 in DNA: TGTGCCAGCAGTTACTCGATTCTCGGGAACAATGAGCAGTTCTTC.

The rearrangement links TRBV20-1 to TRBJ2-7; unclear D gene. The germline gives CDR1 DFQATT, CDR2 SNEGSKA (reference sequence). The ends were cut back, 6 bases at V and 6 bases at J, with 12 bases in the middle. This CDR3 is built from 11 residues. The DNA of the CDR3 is TGCAGTGCCAAAATTATCTCCGAGCAGTACTTC. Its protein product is CSAKIISEQYF.

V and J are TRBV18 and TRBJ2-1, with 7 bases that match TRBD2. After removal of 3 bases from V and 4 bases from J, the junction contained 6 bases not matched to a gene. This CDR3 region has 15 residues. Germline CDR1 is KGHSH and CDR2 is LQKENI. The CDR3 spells CASSPSGWVYNEQFF. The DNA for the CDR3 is TGTGCCAGCTCACCTAGCGGGTGGGTGTACAATGAGCAGTTCTTC. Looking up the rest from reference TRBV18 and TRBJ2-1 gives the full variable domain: NAGVMQNPRHLVRRRGQEARLRCSPMKGHSHVYWYRQLPEEGLKFMVYLQKENIIDESGMPKERFSAEFPKEGPSILRIQQVVRGDSAAYFCASSPSGWVYNEQFFGPGTRLTVL.

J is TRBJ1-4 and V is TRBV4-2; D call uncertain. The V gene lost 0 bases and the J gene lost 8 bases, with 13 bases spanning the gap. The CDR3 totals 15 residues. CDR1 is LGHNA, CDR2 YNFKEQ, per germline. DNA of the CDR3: TGTGCCAGCAGCCAAGACGGACGGGGAGGGGAAAAACTGTTTTTT. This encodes CASSQDGRGGEKLFF.

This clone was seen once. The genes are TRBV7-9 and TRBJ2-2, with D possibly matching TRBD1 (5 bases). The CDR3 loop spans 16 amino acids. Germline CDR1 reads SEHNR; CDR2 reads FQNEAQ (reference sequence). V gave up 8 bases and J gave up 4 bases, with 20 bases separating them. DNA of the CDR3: TGTGCCAGCGCCCCCTTTAGGGGTGTTAGCACCGGGGAGCTGTTTTTT. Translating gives CASAPFRGVSTGELFF. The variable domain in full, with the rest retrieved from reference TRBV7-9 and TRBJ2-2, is DTGVSQNPRHKITKRGQNVTFRCDPISEHNRLYWYRQTLGQGPEFLTYFQNEAQLEKSRLLSDRFSAERPKGSFSTLEIQRTEQGDSAMYLCASAPFRGVSTGELFFGEGSRLTVL.

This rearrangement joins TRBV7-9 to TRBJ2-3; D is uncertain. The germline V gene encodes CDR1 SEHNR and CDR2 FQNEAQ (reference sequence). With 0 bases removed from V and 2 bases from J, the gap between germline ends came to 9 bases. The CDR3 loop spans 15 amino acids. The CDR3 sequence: CASSLAPGSTDTQYF. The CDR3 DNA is TGTGCCAGCAGCTTAGCGCCGGGTTCCACAGATACGCAGTATTTT.

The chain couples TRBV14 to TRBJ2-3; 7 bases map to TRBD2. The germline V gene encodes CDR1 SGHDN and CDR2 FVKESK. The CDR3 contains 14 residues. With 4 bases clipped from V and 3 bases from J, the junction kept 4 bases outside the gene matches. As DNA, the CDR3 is TGTGCCAGCAGCCCGGCGGGAGTGACAGATACGCAGTATTTT. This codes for CASSPAGVTDTQYF.

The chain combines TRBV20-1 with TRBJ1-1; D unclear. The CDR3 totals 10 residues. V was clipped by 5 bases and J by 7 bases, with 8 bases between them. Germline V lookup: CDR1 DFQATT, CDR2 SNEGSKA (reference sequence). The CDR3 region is CSAGNLEAFF. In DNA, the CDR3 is TGCAGTGCTGGGAACCTTGAAGCTTTCTTT.

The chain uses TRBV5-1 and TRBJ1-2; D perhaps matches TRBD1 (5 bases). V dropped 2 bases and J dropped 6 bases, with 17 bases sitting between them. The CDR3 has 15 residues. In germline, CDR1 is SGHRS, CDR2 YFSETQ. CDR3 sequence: CASSLQISLGDGYTF. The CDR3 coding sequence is TGCGCCAGCAGCTTACAAATAAGTCTAGGGGATGGCTACACCTTC.

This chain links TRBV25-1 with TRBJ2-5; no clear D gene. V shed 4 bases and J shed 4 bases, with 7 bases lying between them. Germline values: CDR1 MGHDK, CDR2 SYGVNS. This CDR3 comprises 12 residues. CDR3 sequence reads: CASSANRETQYF. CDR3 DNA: TGTGCCAGCAGTGCCAACAGAGAGACCCAGTACTTC.